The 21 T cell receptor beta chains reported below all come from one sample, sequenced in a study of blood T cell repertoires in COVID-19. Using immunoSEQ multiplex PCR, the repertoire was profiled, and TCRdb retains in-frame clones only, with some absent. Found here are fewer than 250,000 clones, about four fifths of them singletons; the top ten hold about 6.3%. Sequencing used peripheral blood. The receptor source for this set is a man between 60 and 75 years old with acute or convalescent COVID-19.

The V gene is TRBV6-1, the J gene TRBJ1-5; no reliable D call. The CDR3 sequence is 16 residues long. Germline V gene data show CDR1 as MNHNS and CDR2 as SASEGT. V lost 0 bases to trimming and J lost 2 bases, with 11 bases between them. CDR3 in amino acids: CASSEARGFRNQPQHF. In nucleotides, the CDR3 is TGTGCCAGCAGTGAAGCGCGAGGGTTTCGCAATCAGCCCCAGCATTTT.

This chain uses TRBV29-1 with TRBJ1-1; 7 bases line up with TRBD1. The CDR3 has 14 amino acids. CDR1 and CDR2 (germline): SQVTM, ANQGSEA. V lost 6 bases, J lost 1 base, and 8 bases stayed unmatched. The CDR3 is CSVVKDRSNTEAFF. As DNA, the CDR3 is TGCAGCGTAGTTAAGGACAGGTCGAACACTGAAGCTTTCTTT.

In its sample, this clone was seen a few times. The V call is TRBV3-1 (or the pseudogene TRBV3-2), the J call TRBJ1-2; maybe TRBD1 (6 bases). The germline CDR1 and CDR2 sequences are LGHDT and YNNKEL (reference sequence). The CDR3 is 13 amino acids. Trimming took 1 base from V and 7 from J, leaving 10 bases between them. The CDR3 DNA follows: TGTGCCAGCAGCCAAGGGGGGCGGGCTGGCTACACCTTC. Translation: CASSQGGRAGYTF.

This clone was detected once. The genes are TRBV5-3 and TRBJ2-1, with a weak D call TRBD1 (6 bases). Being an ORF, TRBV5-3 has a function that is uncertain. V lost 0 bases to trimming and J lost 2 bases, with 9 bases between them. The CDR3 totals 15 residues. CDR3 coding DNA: TGTGCCAGAAGCTTGGTGGGGGCGGCCTACAATGAGCAGTTCTTC. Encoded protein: CARSLVGAAYNEQFF.

The CDR3 region is CASSLWPGGGTGELFF. The CDR3 DNA follows: TGTGCCAGCAGTTTATGGCCTGGGGGCGGGACCGGGGAGCTGTTTTTT. The chain employs TRBV28 and TRBJ2-2, with a possible D match to TRBD1 (6 bases). Trimming stripped 0 bases from V and 5 bases from J, with 13 bases between. The CDR3 consists of 16 residues. Germline CDR1 reads MDHEN; CDR2 reads SYDVKM.

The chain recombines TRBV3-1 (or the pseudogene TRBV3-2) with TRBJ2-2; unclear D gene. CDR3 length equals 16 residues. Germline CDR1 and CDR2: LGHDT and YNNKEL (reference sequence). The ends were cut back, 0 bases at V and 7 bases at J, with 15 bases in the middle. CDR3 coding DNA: TGTGCCAGCAGCCAAGATCTACAGCTACAACACGGGGAGCTGTTTTTT. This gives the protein CASSQDLQLQHGELFF.

CDR3 bases: TGCGCCAGCAGTGGTCTAGCCTCCTACTCGGATCAGCCCCAGCATTTT. Amino acid sequence: CASSGLASYSDQPQHF. This chain uses TRBV23-1 with TRBJ1-5; D is ambiguous. TRBV23-1 is noted as an ORF with a role that remains uncertain. The V end was cut by 5 bases, the J end by 5 bases, with 19 bases between. This CDR3 is built from 16 residues.

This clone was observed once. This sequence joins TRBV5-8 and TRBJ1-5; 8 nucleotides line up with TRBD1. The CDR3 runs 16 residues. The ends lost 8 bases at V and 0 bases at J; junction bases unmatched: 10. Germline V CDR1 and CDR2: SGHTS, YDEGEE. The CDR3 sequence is CASLGQGHLSNQPQHF. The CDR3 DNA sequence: TGTGCCAGTCTCGGACAGGGACACCTTAGCAATCAGCCCCAGCATTTT. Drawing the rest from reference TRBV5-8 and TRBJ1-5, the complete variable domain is EAGVTQSPTHLIKTRGQQATLRCSPISGHTSVYWYQQALGLGLQFLLWYDEGEERNRGNFPPRFSGRQFPNYSSELNVNALELEDSALYLCASLGQGHLSNQPQHFGDGTRLSIL.

DNA for the CDR3: TGTGCCAGCACCCCCGCGTCGAACACCGGGGAGCTGTTTTTT. Translation: CASTPASNTGELFF. V is TRBV7-2 and J is TRBJ2-2; D not resolved. The CDR3 runs 14 residues. Trimming took 7 bases from V and 0 from J, leaving 9 bases between them. CDR1 is SGHTA, CDR2 FQGNSA, per germline.

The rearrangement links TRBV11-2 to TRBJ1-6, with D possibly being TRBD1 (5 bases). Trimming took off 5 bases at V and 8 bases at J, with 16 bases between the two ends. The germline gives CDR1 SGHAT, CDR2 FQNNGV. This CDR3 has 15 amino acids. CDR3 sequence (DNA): TGTGCCAGCAGCCCGAATGTGGGGGGTGATTCACCCCTCCACTTT. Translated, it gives CASSPNVGGDSPLHF. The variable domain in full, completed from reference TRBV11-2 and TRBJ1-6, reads EAGVAQSPRYKIIEKRQSVAFWCNPISGHATLYWYQQILGQGPKLLIQFQNNGVVDDSQLPKDRFSAERLKGVDSTLKIQPAKLEDSAVYLCASSPNVGGDSPLHFGNGTRLTVT.

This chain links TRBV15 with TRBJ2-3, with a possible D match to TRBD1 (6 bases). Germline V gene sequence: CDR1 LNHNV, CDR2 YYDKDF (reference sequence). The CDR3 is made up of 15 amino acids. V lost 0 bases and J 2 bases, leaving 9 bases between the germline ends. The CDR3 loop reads CATSREHRDTDTQYF. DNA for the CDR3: TGTGCCACCAGCAGAGAGCACAGGGACACAGATACGCAGTATTTT.

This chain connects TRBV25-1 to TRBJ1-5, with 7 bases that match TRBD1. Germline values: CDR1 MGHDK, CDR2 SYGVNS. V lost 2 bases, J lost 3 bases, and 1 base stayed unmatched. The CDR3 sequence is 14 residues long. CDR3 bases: TGTGCCAGCAGTGAAGGGACAGACAATCAGCCCCAGCATTTT. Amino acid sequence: CASSEGTDNQPQHF.

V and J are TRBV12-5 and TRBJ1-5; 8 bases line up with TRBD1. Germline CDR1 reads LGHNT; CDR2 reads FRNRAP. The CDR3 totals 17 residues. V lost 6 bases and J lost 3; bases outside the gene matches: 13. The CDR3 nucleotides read TGTGCTAGTGGCACAACCCTCACAGGGGGGGCCAATCAGCCCCAGCATTTT. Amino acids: CASGTTLTGGANQPQHF.

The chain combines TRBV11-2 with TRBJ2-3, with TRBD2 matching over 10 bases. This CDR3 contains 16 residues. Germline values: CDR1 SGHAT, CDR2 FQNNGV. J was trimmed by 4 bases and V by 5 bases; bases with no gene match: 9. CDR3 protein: CASSKGASGSADTQYF. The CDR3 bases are TGTGCCAGCAGCAAAGGGGCTAGCGGGAGCGCAGATACGCAGTATTTT.

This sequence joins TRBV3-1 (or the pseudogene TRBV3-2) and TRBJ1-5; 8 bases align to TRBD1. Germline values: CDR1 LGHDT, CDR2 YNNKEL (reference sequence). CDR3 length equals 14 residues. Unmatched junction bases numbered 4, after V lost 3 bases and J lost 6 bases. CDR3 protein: CASSQAGGRQPQHF. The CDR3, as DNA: TGTGCCAGCAGCCAGGCAGGGGGCCGTCAGCCCCAGCATTTT.

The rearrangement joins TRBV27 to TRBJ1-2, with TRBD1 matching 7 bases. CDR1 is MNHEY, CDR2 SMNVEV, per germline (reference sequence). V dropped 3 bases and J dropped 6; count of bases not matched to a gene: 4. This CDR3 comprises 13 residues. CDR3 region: CASSFRGINGYTF. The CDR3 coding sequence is TGTGCCAGCAGTTTCAGGGGGATCAATGGCTACACCTTC.

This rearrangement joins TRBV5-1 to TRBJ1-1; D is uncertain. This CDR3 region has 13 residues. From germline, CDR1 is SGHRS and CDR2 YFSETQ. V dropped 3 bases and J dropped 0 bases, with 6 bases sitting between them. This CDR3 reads CASSYRVNTEAFF. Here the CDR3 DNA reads TGCGCCAGCAGCTATCGGGTGAACACTGAAGCTTTCTTT.

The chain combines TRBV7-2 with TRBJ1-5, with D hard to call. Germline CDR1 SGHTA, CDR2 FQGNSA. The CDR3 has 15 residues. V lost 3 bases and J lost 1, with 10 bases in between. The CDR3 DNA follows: TGTGCCAGCAGCTTCGACGGGAGAAGCAATCAGCCCCAGCATTTT. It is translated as CASSFDGRSNQPQHF.

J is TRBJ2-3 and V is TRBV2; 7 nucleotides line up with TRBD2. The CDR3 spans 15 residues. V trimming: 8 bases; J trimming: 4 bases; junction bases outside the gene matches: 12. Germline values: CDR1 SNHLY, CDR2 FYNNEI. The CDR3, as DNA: TGTGCCAGCCAGAGCGGGATGGGGGGAGCAGATACGCAGTATTTT. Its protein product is CASQSGMGGADTQYF. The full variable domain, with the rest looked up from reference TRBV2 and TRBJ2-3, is EPEVTQTPSHQVTQMGQEVILRCVPISNHLYFYWYRQILGQKVEFLVSFYNNEISEKSEIFDDQFSVERPDGSNFTLKIRSTKLEDSAMYFCASQSGMGGADTQYFGPGTRLTVL.

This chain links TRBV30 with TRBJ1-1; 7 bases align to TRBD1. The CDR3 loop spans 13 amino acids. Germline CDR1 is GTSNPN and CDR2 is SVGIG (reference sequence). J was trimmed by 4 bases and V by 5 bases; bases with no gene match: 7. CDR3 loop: CAWRTAGGTEAFF. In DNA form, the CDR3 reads TGTGCCTGGCGAACCGCAGGGGGCACTGAAGCTTTCTTT.

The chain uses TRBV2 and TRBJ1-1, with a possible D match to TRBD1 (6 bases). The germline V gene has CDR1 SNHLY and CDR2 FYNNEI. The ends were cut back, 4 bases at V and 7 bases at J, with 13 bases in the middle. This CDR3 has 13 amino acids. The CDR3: CASSGRGGIEAFF. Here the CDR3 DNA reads TGTGCCAGCAGTGGCAGGGGAGGGATTGAAGCTTTCTTT.